The 14 T cell receptor beta chains below were found in one sample sequenced in a study of molecular identifiers for immune sequencing clone quantification. TCRdb fed the PCR reads into MiXCR, producing one record per CDR3 protein. The sample contains around 460,000 distinct CDR3 sequences, around 23% of which appear only once. The sequenced sample was naive CD8+ T cells from blood, with Jurkat cell RNA spiked in. The subset denotes: FACS-sorted CD8+CD4-CCR7+CD45RA+ naive T cells. The source of these receptors is a human donor in good health. Some libraries in this study had Jurkat cell RNA spiked in.

This clonotype was recorded once. Since a much larger clone is just one base distant, this may be a read error. J is TRBJ1-5 and V is TRBV4-1; possibly TRBD1 for D (5 bases). Looked up from germline, CDR1 is MGHRA and CDR2 is YSYEKL. V shed 1 base and J shed 6 bases, with 13 bases lying between them. The CDR3 extends over 15 amino acids. CDR3 amino acids: CASSQGGAGSQPQHF. CDR3 nucleotides: TGCGCCAGCAGCCAAGGAGGGGCAGGTAGTCAGCCCCAGCATTTT.

CDR3 in amino acids: CASSGLVESTGELFF. The CDR3 DNA is TGTGCCAGCAGCGGACTAGTGGAATCGACCGGGGAGCTGTTTTTT. The chain couples TRBV9 to TRBJ2-2, with a possible D match to TRBD2 (6 bases). Trimming cost V 3 bases and J 5 bases, with 14 bases left between them. The CDR3 spans 15 residues. CDR1 is SGDLS and CDR2 is YYNGEE in the germline V gene.

Remarks on this clonotype: Given a much more abundant clone one base away, this may be a read error. The chain carries TRBV7-2 and TRBJ2-7, with D tentatively TRBD1 (6 bases). With 6 bases removed from V and 5 bases from J, the gap between germline ends came to 14 bases. The germline CDR1 and CDR2 sequences are SGHTA and FQGNSA. The CDR3 totals 13 residues. CDR3 sequence (DNA): TGTACCAGCAGTCTCCAGGGGTTACACGAGCAGTACTTC. It specifies CTSSLQGLHEQYF.

In this sample, this clonotype turned up a few times. The chain is built from TRBV29-1 and TRBJ1-1; D gene ambiguous. In germline, CDR1 is SQVTM, CDR2 ANQGSEA. Trimming shortened V by 6 bases and J by 1 base, and 12 bases separated the two germline ends. The CDR3 extends over 13 amino acids. For the CDR3, the DNA is TGCAGCGTCCGGGCTGGTCGGAACACTGAAGCTTTCTTT. This sequence encodes CSVRAGRNTEAFF.

V gene TRBV15 combines with J gene TRBJ2-1; the D is unclear. This CDR3 is 14 amino acids long. The germline CDR1 and CDR2 sequences are LNHNV and YYDKDF (reference sequence). V dropped 0 bases and J dropped 6 bases, with 9 bases sitting between them. CDR3 DNA sequence: TGTGCCACCAGCAGAGATCGGTCGATCAATGAGCAGTTCTTC. It specifies CATSRDRSINEQFF. The whole variable domain, remainder taken from reference TRBV15 and TRBJ2-1, is DAMVIQNPRYQVTQFGKPVTLSCSQTLNHNVMYWYQQKSSQAPKLLFHYYDKDFNNEADTPDNFQSRRPNTSFCFLDIRSPGLGDTAMYLCATSRDRSINEQFFGPGTRLTVL.

The chain employs TRBV12-3 or TRBV12-4 and TRBJ2-7, with a weak D call TRBD1 (5 bases). Trimming removed 2 bases from V and 3 bases from J, with 8 bases in between. This CDR3 comprises 13 residues. The CDR3 region has the DNA TGTGCCAGCAGTTTAAACAGGTTCTACGAGCAGTACTTC. This gives the protein CASSLNRFYEQYF.

This clonotype was seen at least ten times. V and J are TRBV10-3 and TRBJ1-2, with TRBD1 as a possible D gene (6 bases). Trimming left V 3 bases short and J 2 bases short, with 10 bases between. The CDR3 covers 14 residues. Germline CDR1 and CDR2: ENHRY and SYGVKD. CDR3 in amino acids: CAISETGMNYGYTF. Here the CDR3 DNA reads TGTGCCATCAGTGAAACAGGGATGAACTATGGCTACACCTTC.

The J gene is TRBJ2-1, the V gene TRBV7-8; 14 bases are shared with TRBD2. V gave up 4 bases and J gave up 4 bases; unmatched junction bases: 12. The CDR3 contains 19 residues. The germline gives CDR1 SGHVS, CDR2 FQNEAQ. CDR3 sequence (DNA): TGTGCCAGCAGCTCGCTACCCGGACTAGCGGGGGGTCTATACAATGAGCAGTTCTTC. It is translated as CASSSLPGLAGGLYNEQFF.

The chain has TRBV10-3 and TRBJ1-1; no clear D. CDR1 and CDR2 (germline): ENHRY, SYGVKD. The CDR3 runs to 14 residues. Trimming stripped 3 bases from V and 2 bases from J, with 10 bases between. This CDR3 is CAISDPRANTEAFF. CDR3 sequence (DNA): TGTGCCATCAGTGACCCCCGGGCCAACACTGAAGCTTTCTTT.

CDR3 protein: CASSQEGGDRGTEAFF. CDR3 sequence (DNA): TGTGCCAGCAGCCAAGAGGGGGGGGACAGGGGAACTGAAGCTTTCTTT. The chain links TRBV3-1 to TRBJ1-1; 10 nucleotides align to TRBD1. CDR1 and CDR2 from the germline V gene are LGHDT and YNNKEL (reference sequence). V lost 0 bases to trimming and J lost 5 bases; unmatched junction nucleotides: 6. The CDR3 consists of 16 residues.

This clonotype was counted between two and nine times. This sequence joins TRBV4-2 and TRBJ2-1; TRBD2 agrees at 7 bases. After removal of 4 bases from V and 7 bases from J, the junction contained 10 bases not matched to a gene. The CDR3 extends over 15 amino acids. Germline V lookup: CDR1 LGHNA, CDR2 YNFKEQ. CDR3 coding DNA: TGTGCCAGCAGCCGTTCTAGCGGAGGGATAAATGAGCAGTTCTTC. Protein sequence: CASSRSSGGINEQFF.

This clonotype came up many times. The genes are TRBV20-1 and TRBJ2-3, with TRBD1 matching 9 bases. CDR1 is DFQATT, CDR2 SNEGSKA, per germline (reference sequence). V was clipped by 5 bases and J by 3 bases; unmatched bases: 9. The CDR3 extends over 15 amino acids. The CDR3 DNA sequence: TGCAGTGCTCGAAAAGTACAGGGGGCAACAGATACGCAGTATTTT. Protein sequence: CSARKVQGATDTQYF.

On this clonotype itself: The germline gene is not matched at one end of the junction; a read error may be the cause. J is TRBJ2-3 and V is TRBV11-2; D possibly corresponds to TRBD1 (5 bases). CDR1 is SGHAT and CDR2 is FQNNGV in the germline V gene. The CDR3 is 15 amino acids. This CDR3 reads CASSVAAGYTDTPYF. Here the CDR3 DNA reads TGTGCCAGCAGCGTGGCGGCAGGGTACACAGATACGCCGTATTTT.

This clonotype has a handful of counts. V is TRBV9 and J is TRBJ2-7; the D is unclear. V lost 4 bases, J lost 0 bases, and 11 bases lay in between. Germline CDR1 is SGDLS and CDR2 is YYNGEE. This CDR3 has 14 amino acids. The CDR3 DNA follows: TGTGCCAGCAGCCCCCCCCGGAACTCCTACGAGCAGTACTTC. As protein: CASSPPRNSYEQYF. Full variable domain (outside the CDR3, taken from reference TRBV9 and TRBJ2-7): DSGVTQTPKHLITATGQRVTLRCSPRSGDLSVYWYQQSLDQGLQFLIQYYNGEERAKGNILERFSAQQFPDLHSELNLSSLELGDSALYFCASSPPRNSYEQYFGPGTRLTVT.